A single sample is the source of the 7 T cell receptor beta chains below, sequenced in a study of blood T cell repertoires in COVID-19. Sequencing used immunoSEQ multiplex PCR; TCRdb keeps in-frame clones, though not all of them. Of 200,000 to 300,000 clones in the sample, 88% were seen once. The sequenced sample consisted of peripheral blood. All receptors derive from a man aged 60 to 75 who had recovered from COVID-19.

The rearrangement joins TRBV5-1 to TRBJ2-4; D might be TRBD1 (5 bases). CDR1 SGHRS and CDR2 YFSETQ come from the germline V gene. V was trimmed by 0 bases and J by 5 bases, leaving 12 bases between them. The CDR3 extends over 15 amino acids. As DNA, the CDR3 is TGCGCCAGCAGCTTGGATCAGGGTAGCCAAAACATTCAGTACTTC. Its translation is CASSLDQGSQNIQYF.

V usage is TRBV10-3 and J usage is TRBJ1-1, with 8 positions matching TRBD1. V was pared by 6 bases and J by 6 bases, with 6 bases of the junction left unmatched. The CDR3 has 13 residues. Germline-derived CDR1 and CDR2 are ENHRY and SYGVKD. DNA of the CDR3: TGTGCCATCAGGGGACAGGTAGATTCTGAAGCTTTCTTT. Translating gives CAIRGQVDSEAFF.

The rearrangement joins TRBV30 to TRBJ2-3, with D possibly matching TRBD2 (6 bases). CDR3 length equals 18 residues. Germline CDR1 is GTSNPN and CDR2 is SVGIG (reference sequence). Trimming removed 2 bases at V and 0 bases at J, with 21 bases between. The CDR3 coding sequence is TGTGCCTGGAGTCCTCTCCCCTCCGGGCGGGGAAGCACAGATACGCAGTATTTT. It yields the protein CAWSPLPSGRGSTDTQYF.

This sequence joins TRBV9 and TRBJ2-1, with a tentative D call TRBD1 (6 bases). V lost 4 bases, J lost 0 bases, and 8 bases lay in between. Germline assignment: CDR1 SGDLS and CDR2 YYNGEE. CDR3 length: 14 residues. The CDR3 bases are TGTGCCAGCAGCAAGACAGGCTCCTACAATGAGCAGTTCTTC. Residues: CASSKTGSYNEQFF.

The chain joins TRBV19 to TRBJ1-2; a possible D gene is TRBD1 (5 bases). Trimming took off 4 bases at V and 4 bases at J, with 19 bases between the two ends. This CDR3 spans 16 amino acids. Germline V CDR1 and CDR2: LNHDA, SQIVND (reference sequence). The CDR3: CASSTPIGGRTYGYTF. The CDR3 DNA sequence: TGTGCCAGTAGTACGCCCATCGGGGGACGGACCTATGGCTACACCTTC.

V and J are TRBV11-3 and TRBJ1-2, with D unresolved. Germline V lookup: CDR1 SGHNT, CDR2 YENEEA. This CDR3 has 14 residues. With 4 bases removed from V and 1 base from J, the gap between germline ends came to 10 bases. CDR3 DNA: TGTGCCAGCAGCTGGGAGGGCCTTAACTATGGCTACACCTTC. Its protein is CASSWEGLNYGYTF.

The chain is built from TRBV5-4 and TRBJ2-3, with 10 bases matching TRBD2. V was clipped by 4 bases and J by 5 bases; unmatched bases: 7. The CDR3 consists of 15 residues. The V gene's germline CDR1 is SGHNT and CDR2 YYREEE (reference sequence). CDR3 sequence: CASSLAGASGDTQYF. CDR3 DNA: TGTGCCAGCAGCCTAGCGGGGGCTAGCGGAGATACGCAGTATTTT. The full variable domain, its missing parts supplied by reference TRBV5-4 and TRBJ2-3, is ETGVTQSPTHLIKTRGQQVTLRCSSQSGHNTVSWYQQALGQGPQFIFQYYREEENGRGNFPPRFSGLQFPNYSSELNVNALELDDSALYLCASSLAGASGDTQYFGPGTRLTVL.